The clone carrying this T cell receptor beta chain occurred many times. This sample stems from a study of T cells in Graves' hyperthyroidism and ophthalmopathy. Authors of the study amplified TCR beta CDR3 regions from RNA transcripts. First-round RT-PCR of the TCR CDR3 relied on the HTBI primer set. MiXCR, applied by TCRdb to the multiplex PCR reads, yields one record per CDR3 protein. The repertoire includes 550,000 to 850,000 distinct CDR3 sequences, roughly a sixth of them detected once, and 16% sits in the top ten. Sequencing input: blood. The clonotype comes from a woman aged 50 to 60 with Graves' hyperthyroidism that later progressed to Graves' ophthalmopathy.

The CDR3 DNA reads TGTGCCAGCAGCCCCAGACTAGCGGGGGCACCTGAGCAGTTCTTC. It yields the protein CASSPRLAGAPEQFF. V gene TRBV7-8 combines with J gene TRBJ2-1; 12 bases match TRBD2. Germline CDR1 SGHVS, CDR2 FQNEAQ. CDR3 length equals 15 residues. The V and J ends lost 5 bases and 9 bases, in that order; junction bases with no gene match: 8.